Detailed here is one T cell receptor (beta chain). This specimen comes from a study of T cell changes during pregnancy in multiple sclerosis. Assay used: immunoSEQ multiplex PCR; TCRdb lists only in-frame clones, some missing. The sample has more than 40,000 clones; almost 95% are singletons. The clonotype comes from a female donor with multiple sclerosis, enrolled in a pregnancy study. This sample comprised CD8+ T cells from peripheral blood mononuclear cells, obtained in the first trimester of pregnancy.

The CDR3 DNA reads as TGTGCCAGCAGTCCGGGACAGTACTACGAGCAGTACTTC. Protein product: CASSPGQYYEQYF. The chain has TRBV2 and TRBJ2-7; 7 bases are shared with TRBD1. The germline V gene encodes CDR1 SNHLY and CDR2 FYNNEI. The CDR3 has 13 amino acids. The trim removed 5 bases at V and 3 bases at J, leaving 4 bases unmatched.